Listed below are T cell receptor beta chains from one sample, sequenced in a study of response to subunit inactivated influenza vaccine. TCRdb independently ran MiXCR on the RT-PCR reads; one entry per CDR3 protein. The sample consists of approximately 520,000 distinct CDR3 sequences, less than 30% of them appearing once. Sample: CD4+ T cells sorted from PBMCs, taken roughly 5 days after vaccination. These receptors all come from a man aged 50 to 60 who received an inactivated influenza vaccine. CDR3s include the opening cysteine and the closing phenylalanine or tryptophan. Each record gives: J gene, clone size, V gene, D gene, CDR3 DNA, CDR3 protein. D genes are given only for firm matches. Clone size is given for some rows only: seen once, a few or many times, or a class if the clone is expanded.

TRBJ2-1 . TRBV12-3/TRBV12-4 TRBD1 TGTGCCAGCAGTCCCATGGGGGGACAGGGGGCCTACAATGAGCAGTTCTTC CASSPMGGQGAYNEQFF
TRBJ2-6 few TRBV3-1 . TGTGCCAGCAGCCAAGGGGTTGGGGCCAACGTCCTGACTTTC CASSQGVGANVLTF
TRBJ1-1 few TRBV30 . TGTGCCTGGAGTGTTAACAGCTACACCCCGAACACTGAAGCTTTCTTT CAWSVNSYTPNTEAFF
TRBJ2-1 . TRBV4-3 . TGCGCCAGCAGCCAAGTGGACGGGGTAAAAAACAATGAGCAGTTCTTC CASSQVDGVKNNEQFF
TRBJ2-2 many TRBV15 . TGTGCCACCAGCAATGGAAGCTTCTGGAACACCGGGGAGCTGTTTTTT CATSNGSFWNTGELFF
TRBJ2-5 few TRBV5-1 . TGCGCCAGCAGCTTGGGTGAGGAAGAGACCCAGTACTTC CASSLGEEETQYF
TRBJ2-3 . TRBV5-1 TRBD2 TGCGCCAGCAGCTTCTCCCCGCGGGGAGGGAGCACAGATACGCAGTATTTT CASSFSPRGGSTDTQYF
TRBJ2-7 few TRBV27 . TGTGCCAGCAGTTTATCCGGCGTTACCTACGAGCAGTACTTC CASSLSGVTYEQYF
TRBJ2-2 . TRBV6-1 TRBD2 TGTGCCAGCGTGAGCGGGGCTAACACCGGGGAGCTGTTTTTT CASVSGANTGELFF
TRBJ2-1 . TRBV11-2 TRBD2 TGTGCCAGCAGCCGAAGACTAGCGGGGGGGCTCCCCAATGAGCAGTTCTTC CASSRRLAGGLPNEQFF
TRBJ1-2 . TRBV7-9 TRBD1 TGTGCCAGCAGCTTGGGACAGACAAATTATGGCTACACCTTC CASSLGQTNYGYTF
TRBJ2-7 . TRBV5-1 TRBD2 TGCGCCAGCAGGGTAGGACTAGCGGGAGAGGTCGAGCAGTACTTC CASRVGLAGEVEQYF
TRBJ2-5 few TRBV20-1 . TGCAGTGCCCCCCCGAACCGCTACCAAGAGACCCAGTACTTC CSAPPNRYQETQYF
TRBJ1-5 . TRBV20-1 TRBD1 TGCAGTGCTAGACATCGGGACAGGGGTACCACCAATCAGCCCCAGCATTTT CSARHRDRGTTNQPQHF
TRBJ1-1 few TRBV9 . TGTGCCAGCAGCGTAGGAAACAGGGCGGACACTGAAGCTTTCTTT CASSVGNRADTEAFF
TRBJ2-1 . TRBV11-2 TRBD1 TGTGCCAGCAGCTTAACCGGGACAGGGGTTAGTGAGCAGTTCTTC CASSLTGTGVSEQFF
TRBJ2-7 . TRBV20-1 . TGCAGTGCTAGTACTGACTCGCCCTCCCGCGAGCAGTACTTC CSASTDSPSREQYF
TRBJ2-5 few TRBV7-9 . TGTGCCAGCAGCTTTAACAGCATCCAAGAGACCCAGTACTTC CASSFNSIQETQYF
TRBJ2-1 . TRBV5-1 . TGCGCCAGCAGCTTGGGGCGGGGACGGCCCAATGAGCAGTTCTTC CASSLGRGRPNEQFF
TRBJ2-4 few TRBV20-1 TRBD2 TGCAGTGCTCTTGGGGCTAGCGGGGGGCGGGCCAAAAACATTCAGTACTTC CSALGASGGRAKNIQYF
TRBJ2-5 many TRBV6-2/TRBV6-3 . TGTGCCAGCAGTTACGGACACCAAAAAGAGACCCAGTACTTC CASSYGHQKETQYF
TRBJ2-2 . TRBV9 . TGTGCCAGCAGCGTAGCTGGGCTTCCCGGGGAGCTGTTTTTT CASSVAGLPGELFF
TRBJ2-2 . TRBV29-1 TRBD2 TGCAGCGCCGCCGGGACTAGCGGAGTGGGGGAGCTGTTTTTT CSAAGTSGVGELFF
TRBJ1-4 . TRBV10-3 . TGTGCCATCAGTGGACCGGACGGGGAAAAACTGTTTTTT CAISGPDGEKLFF
TRBJ1-4 few TRBV7-9 TRBD1 TGTGCCAGCAGCTCGACAGGGGGTAATGAAAAACTGTTTTTT CASSSTGGNEKLFF
TRBJ1-2 few TRBV7-8 TRBD1 TGTGCCAGCAGCTTAGGGACAGGGGGCGGCTACACCTTC CASSLGTGGGYTF